Below, 11 T cell receptor beta chains from the same sample are listed, as sequenced in a study of T cell clones after liver transplantation. The assay was immunoSEQ multiplex PCR, and TCRdb's table has in-frame clones only and misses some. The sample shows tens of thousands of clones, roughly three quarters of them seen only once. Sequencing was performed on CD4+ T cells from blood, taken at the 22-month timepoint. The receptors shown here come from a human patient who received a liver transplant. Some T cells may originate from the graft donor.

This clone was detected only a few times. The chain combines TRBV11-1 with TRBJ2-4; D remains unclear. The CDR3 is 14 amino acids. Deletions cut 5 bases from V and 1 base from J, with 9 bases between. CDR1 is SGHAT and CDR2 is FQDESV in the germline V gene (reference sequence). The CDR3 region is CASSPVEAKNIQYF. The CDR3 DNA sequence: TGTGCCAGCAGCCCGGTAGAGGCCAAAAACATTCAGTACTTC.

This clone came up once. This chain uses TRBV27 with TRBJ2-5; 9 bases map to TRBD1. The CDR3 covers 15 residues. Germline values: CDR1 MNHEY, CDR2 SMNVEV (reference sequence). The J segment lost 6 bases and the V segment lost 6 bases, leaving 11 bases of the junction unmatched. The CDR3 bases are TGTGCCAGCAGCCTTGGGACAGGGAGGAGGCAGACCCAGTACTTC. This translates into CASSLGTGRRQTQYF.

This sequence joins TRBV21-1 and TRBJ2-4; TRBD1 was called by the table and not checked on the DNA. TRBV21-1 is marked as a pseudogene. This CDR3 is built from 17 residues. The CDR3 sequence: CASSWAAGQVAKNIQYF. DNA for the CDR3: TGTGCCAGCAGCTGGGCGGCAGGGCAAGTGGCCAAAAACATTCAGTACTTC.

The chain has TRBV6-5 and TRBJ1-4; D possibly corresponds to TRBD1 (6 bases). The CDR3 runs 14 residues. With 5 bases removed from V and 5 bases from J, the gap between germline ends came to 12 bases. Germline V gene data show CDR1 as MNHEY and CDR2 as SVGAGI. The CDR3 protein is CASSEDRQNEKLFF. As DNA, the CDR3 is TGTGCCAGCAGTGAGGACAGACAGAATGAAAAACTGTTTTTT.

The rearrangement joins TRBV5-4 to TRBJ2-7; TRBD1 aligns across 11 bases. V was pared by 3 bases and J by 2 bases, with 1 base of the junction left unmatched. CDR1 is SGHNT, CDR2 YYREEE, per germline (reference sequence). The CDR3 consists of 14 residues. The CDR3 coding sequence is TGTGCCAGCAGCTCGGGACAGGGGGCCTACGAGCAGTACTTC. Its translation is CASSSGQGAYEQYF.

Here the CDR3 reads CSAATGYSTDTQYF. The CDR3 bases are TGCAGCGCCGCGACAGGGTATAGCACAGATACGCAGTATTTT. The V gene is TRBV29-1, the J gene TRBJ2-3, with TRBD1 identical over 7 bases. J was trimmed by 0 bases and V by 7 bases; bases with no gene match: 7. The length of the CDR3 is 14 residues. CDR1 SQVTM and CDR2 ANQGSEA come from the germline V gene.

Only one count was recorded for this clone. The chain recombines TRBV6-5 with TRBJ2-5; no firm D call. Germline lookup yields CDR1 MNHEY and CDR2 SVGAGI. Trimming took 6 bases from V and 1 from J, leaving 6 bases between them. This CDR3 comprises 12 residues. CDR3 sequence reads: CASSRSQETQYF. The CDR3, as DNA: TGTGCCAGCAGCAGGAGCCAAGAGACCCAGTACTTC.

The CDR3 bases are TGTGCCAGCCAAAACCGCGATGGCTACACCTTC. Its translation: CASQNRDGYTF. The rearrangement uses TRBV9 and TRBJ1-2; D gene unclear. Germline V lookup: CDR1 SGDLS, CDR2 YYNGEE. This CDR3 has 11 residues. With 7 bases removed from V and 6 bases from J, the gap between germline ends came to 10 bases.

The CDR3 region is CASSVAPRGGQETQYF. CDR3 DNA sequence: TGTGCCAGCAGCGTAGCTCCCAGGGGGGGCCAAGAGACCCAGTACTTC. The chain joins TRBV9 to TRBJ2-5; D is perhaps TRBD1 or TRBD2 (7 bases each). CDR1 and CDR2 from the germline V gene are SGDLS and YYNGEE. This CDR3 has 16 amino acids. The germline V and J ends were trimmed by 0 bases and 1 base, with 13 bases remaining between them.

The V gene is TRBV5-5, the J gene TRBJ2-2; D unclear. This CDR3 is 13 amino acids long. Germline loops: CDR1 SGHKS, CDR2 YYEKEE (reference sequence). V was pared by 0 bases and J by 6 bases, with 6 bases between. The CDR3 protein is CASSLVGPGELFF. The CDR3 region has the DNA TGTGCCAGCAGCTTGGTGGGTCCCGGGGAGCTGTTTTTT.

This clone was recorded a few times. The chain couples TRBV2 to TRBJ1-5; a possible D gene is TRBD1 (6 bases). Trimming took off 10 bases at V and 0 bases at J, with 13 bases between the two ends. This CDR3 comprises 14 residues. Germline V gene lookup returns CDR1 SNHLY and CDR2 FYNNEI. In DNA, the CDR3 is TGTGCCACCCAGGACAGCCATAGCAATCAGCCCCAGCATTTT. Its protein product is CATQDSHSNQPQHF.